The rows below give T cell receptor beta chains drawn from one sample of a study of shared clonotypes between healthy human individuals. Assay: immunoSEQ multiplex PCR; the TCRdb copy retains only in-frame clones and omits some. The sample has about 1 million clones; more than 60% are singletons. The sequencing sample was made of memory CD4+ T cells sorted from blood. All receptors come from a man between 18 and 35 years old in good health. CDR3s leave out the opening cysteine and the closing phenylalanine or tryptophan.

cdr3_aa j_call v_call
ASSSQGSPTGELF TRBJ2-2 TRBV11-3
ASPEAGQDGGSNEKLF TRBJ1-4 TRBV5-1
ASSATGGQNTEAF TRBJ1-1 TRBV28
ASSSLAGASSGELF TRBJ2-2 TRBV7-9
ASSQDPARGSYEQY TRBJ2-7 TRBV4-3
ASSPWMNTEAF TRBJ1-1 TRBV11-2
ASSEEFRRLGQNEQY TRBJ2-7 TRBV6-1
ASGLVLDGNGYT TRBJ1-2 TRBV12-5
ASSETGSMSNSPLH TRBJ1-6 TRBV6-1
ASTQNPGANYGYT TRBJ1-2 TRBV2
ASSPPVPGELF TRBJ2-2 TRBV18
ASSLPTGGSETQY TRBJ2-5 TRBV4-1
ASSLEGTVSGNTIY TRBJ1-3 TRBV11-2
ASRRDGTNYGYT TRBJ1-2 TRBV6-5
ASKAGGTNYGYT TRBJ1-2 TRBV19
TSTPLDLLQTQY TRBJ2-5 TRBV1
ASSSLGGGYEQY TRBJ2-7 TRBV5-1
ASSLRTSISTDTQY TRBJ2-3 TRBV7-6
ASSGTSASNQPQH TRBJ1-5 TRBV27
ASSLLVGGTEAF TRBJ1-1 TRBV11-2
AWRGGQGRTGELF TRBJ2-2 TRBV30
ASSLANILGETGELF TRBJ2-2 TRBV5-6
ASSLTGVGGATNEKLF TRBJ1-4 TRBV5-5
ASHLEKSTGELF TRBJ2-2 TRBV2
ASSSEQPQH TRBJ1-5 TRBV28
ASRTETGAYEQY TRBJ2-7 TRBV27
ASSEVTGKGYEQY TRBJ2-7 TRBV6-1
ASSTTGGRGYT TRBJ1-2 TRBV5-6
ASSLARNYEQY TRBJ2-7 TRBV7-2
ASSPQSSGRAADTQY TRBJ2-3 TRBV7-2
AWNPENTEAF TRBJ1-1 TRBV30
ASSLVPSGLTGELF TRBJ2-2 TRBV5-1
ASSLSGSSYNEQF TRBJ2-1 TRBV11-2
ASSREINRGTEAF TRBJ1-1 TRBV5-1
ASSLERSGGYTGELF TRBJ2-2 TRBV5-6
ASSFSGGINTGELF TRBJ2-2 TRBV28
SARDWETQY TRBJ2-5 TRBV20-1
ASSPPRGPNYGYT TRBJ1-2 TRBV18
AISESGQGSDNEQF TRBJ2-1 TRBV10-3
ASSMGGSSTDTQY TRBJ2-3 TRBV6-6
ASSYGQGNGYT TRBJ1-2 TRBV5-1
ASRAGQGQETQY TRBJ2-5 TRBV2
ASSPLPGQDSYNEQF TRBJ2-1 TRBV7-2
ASSYSPGTHTEAF TRBJ1-1 TRBV6-6
AIHSRGAGGYT TRBJ1-2 TRBV28
ASSPQGAGNFRGSEQF TRBJ2-1 TRBV7-9
ASSPGQSTDTQY TRBJ2-3 TRBV5-1
ASSHGRSQETQY TRBJ2-5 TRBV5-8
ASSLGVGRAEQY TRBJ2-7 TRBV7-2
ASRTSGGRQETQY TRBJ2-5 TRBV6-1
ASGSGRKQY TRBJ2-7 TRBV11-2
ASSLTGLHEQY TRBJ2-7 TRBV5-1
ASRHGNTEAF TRBJ1-1 TRBV6-5
ATSRPGTAETQY TRBJ2-5 TRBV15
ASSLAGVGGYT TRBJ1-2 TRBV5-1
ASSQSATDRDHNEQF TRBJ2-1 TRBV18
ASRKQGWSEAF TRBJ1-1 TRBV19
ASSWTRDRNEKLF TRBJ1-4 TRBV10-2
ASSPMPSGRTDTQY TRBJ2-3 TRBV18
ASSPSTPGSNQPQH TRBJ1-5 TRBV18